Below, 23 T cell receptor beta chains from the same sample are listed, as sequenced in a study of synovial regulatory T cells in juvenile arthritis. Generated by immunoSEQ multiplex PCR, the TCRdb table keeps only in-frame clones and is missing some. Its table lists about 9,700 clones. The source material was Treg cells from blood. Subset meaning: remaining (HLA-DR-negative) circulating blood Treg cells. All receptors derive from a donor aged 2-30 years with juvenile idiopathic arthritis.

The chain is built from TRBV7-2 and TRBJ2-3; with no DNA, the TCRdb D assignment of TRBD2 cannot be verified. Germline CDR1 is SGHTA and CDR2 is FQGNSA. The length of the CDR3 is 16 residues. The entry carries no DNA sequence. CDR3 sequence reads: CASSQKTSGGRLTQYF.

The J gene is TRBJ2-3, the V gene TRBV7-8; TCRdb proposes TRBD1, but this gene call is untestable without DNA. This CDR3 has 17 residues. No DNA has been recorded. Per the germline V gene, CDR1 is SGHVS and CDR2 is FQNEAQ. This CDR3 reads CASSLRTGRIGTDTQYF.

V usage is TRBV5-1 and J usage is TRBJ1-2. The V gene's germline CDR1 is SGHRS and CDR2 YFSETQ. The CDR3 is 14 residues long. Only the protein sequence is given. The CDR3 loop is CASSAPASGYDYTF. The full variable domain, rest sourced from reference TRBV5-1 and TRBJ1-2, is KAGVTQTPRYLIKTRGQQVTLSCSPISGHRSVSWYQQTPGQGLQFLFEYFSETQRNKGNFPGRFSGRQFSNSRSEMNVSTLELGDSALYLCASSAPASGYDYTFGSGTRLTVV.

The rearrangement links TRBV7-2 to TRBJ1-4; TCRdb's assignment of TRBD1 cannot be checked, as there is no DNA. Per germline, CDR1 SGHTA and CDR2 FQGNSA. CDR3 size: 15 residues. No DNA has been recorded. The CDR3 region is CASSPGTAGGEKLFF.

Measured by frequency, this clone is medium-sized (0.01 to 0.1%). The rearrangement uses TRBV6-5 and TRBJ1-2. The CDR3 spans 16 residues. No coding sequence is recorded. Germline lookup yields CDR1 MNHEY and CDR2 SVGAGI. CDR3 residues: CASSYWSSESYYGYTF.

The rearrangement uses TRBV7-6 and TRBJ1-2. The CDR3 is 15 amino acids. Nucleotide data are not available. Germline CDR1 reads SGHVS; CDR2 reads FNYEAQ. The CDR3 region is CASSLEGGSMGGYTF.

Here the CDR3 reads CASSPPMAETQYF. The chain joins TRBV18 to TRBJ2-5. This CDR3 has 13 residues. DNA for this receptor is not on file. Germline loops: CDR1 KGHSH, CDR2 LQKENI.

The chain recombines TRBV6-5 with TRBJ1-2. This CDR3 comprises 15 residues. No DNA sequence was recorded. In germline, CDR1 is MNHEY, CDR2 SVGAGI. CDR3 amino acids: CASSYRTPGSYGYTF.

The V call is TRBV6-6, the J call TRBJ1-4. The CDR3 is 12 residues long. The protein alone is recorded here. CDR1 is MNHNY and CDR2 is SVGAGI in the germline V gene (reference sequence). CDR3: CATGTANEKLFF.

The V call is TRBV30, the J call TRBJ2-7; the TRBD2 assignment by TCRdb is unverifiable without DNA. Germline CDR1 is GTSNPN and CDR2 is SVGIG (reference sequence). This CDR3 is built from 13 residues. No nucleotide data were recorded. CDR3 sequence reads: CAWDSGRGYEQYF.

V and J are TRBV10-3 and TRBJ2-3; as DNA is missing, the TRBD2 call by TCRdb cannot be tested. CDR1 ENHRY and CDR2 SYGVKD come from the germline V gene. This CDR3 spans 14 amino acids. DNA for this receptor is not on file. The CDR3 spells CAISRDQGTDTQYF.

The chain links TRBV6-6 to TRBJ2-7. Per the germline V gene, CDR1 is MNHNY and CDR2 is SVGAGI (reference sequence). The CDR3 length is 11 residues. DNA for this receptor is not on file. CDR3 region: CASSYSFEQYF.

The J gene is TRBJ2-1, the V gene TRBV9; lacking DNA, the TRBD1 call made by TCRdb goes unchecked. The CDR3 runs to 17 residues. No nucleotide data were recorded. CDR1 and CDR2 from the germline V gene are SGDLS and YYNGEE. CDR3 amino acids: CASSVEMTVRQGNEQFF.

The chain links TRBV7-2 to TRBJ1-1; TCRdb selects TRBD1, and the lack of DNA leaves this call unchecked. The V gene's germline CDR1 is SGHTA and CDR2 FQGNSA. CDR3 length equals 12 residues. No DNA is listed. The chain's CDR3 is CASSSQVPEAFF.

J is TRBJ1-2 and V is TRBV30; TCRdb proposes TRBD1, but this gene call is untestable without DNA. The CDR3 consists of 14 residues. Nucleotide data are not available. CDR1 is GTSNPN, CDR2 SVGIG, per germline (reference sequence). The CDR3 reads CAWARQGVNYGYTF. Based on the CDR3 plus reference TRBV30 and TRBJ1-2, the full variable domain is SQTIHQWPATLVQPVGSPLSLECTVEGTSNPNLYWYRQAAGRGLQLLFYSVGIGQISSEVPQNLSASRPQDRQFILSSKKLLLSDSGFYLCAWARQGVNYGYTFGSGTRLTVV.

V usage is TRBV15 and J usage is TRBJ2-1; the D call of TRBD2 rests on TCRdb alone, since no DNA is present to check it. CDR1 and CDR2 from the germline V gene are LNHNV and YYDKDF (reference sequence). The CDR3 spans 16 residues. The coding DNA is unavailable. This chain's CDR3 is CATSRDRGGIGNEQFF.

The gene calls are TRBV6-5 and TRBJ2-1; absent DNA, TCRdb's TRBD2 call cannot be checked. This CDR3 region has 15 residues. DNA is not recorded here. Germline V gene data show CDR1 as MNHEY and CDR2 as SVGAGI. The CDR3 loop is CASNQRGSSYNEQFF.

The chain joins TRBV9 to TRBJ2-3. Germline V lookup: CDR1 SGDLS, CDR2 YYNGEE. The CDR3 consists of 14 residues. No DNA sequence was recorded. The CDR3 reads CASSVVGTSDTQYF.

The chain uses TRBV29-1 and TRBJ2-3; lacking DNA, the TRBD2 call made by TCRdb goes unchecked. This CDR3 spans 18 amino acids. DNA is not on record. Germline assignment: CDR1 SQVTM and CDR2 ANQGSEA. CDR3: CSVGESGFGASSTDTQYF.

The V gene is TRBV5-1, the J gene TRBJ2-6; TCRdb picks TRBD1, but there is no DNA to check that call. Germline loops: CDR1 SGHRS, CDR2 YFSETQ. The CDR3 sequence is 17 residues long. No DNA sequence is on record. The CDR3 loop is CASSLARPGSGANVLTF.

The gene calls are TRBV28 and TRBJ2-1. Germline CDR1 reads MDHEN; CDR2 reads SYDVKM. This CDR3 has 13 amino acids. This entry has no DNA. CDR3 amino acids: CASSFRRYNEQFF. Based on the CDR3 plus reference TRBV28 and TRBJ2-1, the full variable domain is DVKVTQSSRYLVKRTGEKVFLECVQDMDHENMFWYRQDPGLGLRLIYFSYDVKMKEKGDIPEGYSVSREKKERFSLILESASTNQTSMYLCASSFRRYNEQFFGPGTRLTVL.

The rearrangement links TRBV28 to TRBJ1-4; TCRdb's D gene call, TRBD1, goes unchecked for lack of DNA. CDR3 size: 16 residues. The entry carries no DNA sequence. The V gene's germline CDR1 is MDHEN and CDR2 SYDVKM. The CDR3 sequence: CATHKQGAATNEKLFF.

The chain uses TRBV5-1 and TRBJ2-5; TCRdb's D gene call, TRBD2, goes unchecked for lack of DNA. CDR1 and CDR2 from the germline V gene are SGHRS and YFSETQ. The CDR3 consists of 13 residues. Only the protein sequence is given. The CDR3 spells CASGGGAQETQYF.